This TCR beta chain was documented in a study of T-cell reconstitution after alpha-beta-depleted transplantation in children. The study's findings and limits: In patients about two months after transplant, alpha-beta T cells reportedly arose from several hundred expanded graft clones.

In this sample, this clonotype turned up many times. The antigen remains undetermined. Unique molecular identifiers were used to barcode this TCRbeta library. TCRdb ran MiXCR on the PCR reads and lists one entry per CDR3 protein. The sample has roughly 70,000 distinct CDR3 sequences; roughly 5% are singletons. After removal of 5 bases from V and 6 bases from J, the junction contained 7 bases not matched to a gene. CDR3 size: 14 residues. The source of this sequence is a boy younger than two who had a stem cell transplant for acute myeloid leukemia, so the T cells may come from the graft donor. The sample here was PBMCs, mostly from graft donor cells, taken 180 days after TCRalphabeta/CD19-depleted stem cell transplant. The chain recombines TRBV12-3 or TRBV12-4 with TRBJ1-5; 7 bases are shared with TRBD1. The CDR3 nucleotides are TGTGCCAGCAGTCACGGACAGGCGGTTCAGCCCCAGCATTTT. Amino acid sequence: CASSHGQAVQPQHF.